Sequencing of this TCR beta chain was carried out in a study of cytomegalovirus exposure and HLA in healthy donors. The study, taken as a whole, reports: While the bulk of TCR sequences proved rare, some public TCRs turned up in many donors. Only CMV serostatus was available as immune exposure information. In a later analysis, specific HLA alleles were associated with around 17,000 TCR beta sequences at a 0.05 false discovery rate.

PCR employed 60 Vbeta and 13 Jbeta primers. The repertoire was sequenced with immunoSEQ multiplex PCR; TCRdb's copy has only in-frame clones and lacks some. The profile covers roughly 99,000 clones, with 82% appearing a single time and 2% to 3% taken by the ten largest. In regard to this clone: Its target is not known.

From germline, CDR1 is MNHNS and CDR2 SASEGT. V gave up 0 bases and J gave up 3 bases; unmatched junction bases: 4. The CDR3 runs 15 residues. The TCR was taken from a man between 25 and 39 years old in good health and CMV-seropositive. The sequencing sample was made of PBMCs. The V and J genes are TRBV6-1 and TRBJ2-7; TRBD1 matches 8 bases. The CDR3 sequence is CASSEAAGGVYEQYF. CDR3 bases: TGTGCCAGCAGTGAAGCGGCAGGGGGCGTCTACGAGCAGTACTTC.